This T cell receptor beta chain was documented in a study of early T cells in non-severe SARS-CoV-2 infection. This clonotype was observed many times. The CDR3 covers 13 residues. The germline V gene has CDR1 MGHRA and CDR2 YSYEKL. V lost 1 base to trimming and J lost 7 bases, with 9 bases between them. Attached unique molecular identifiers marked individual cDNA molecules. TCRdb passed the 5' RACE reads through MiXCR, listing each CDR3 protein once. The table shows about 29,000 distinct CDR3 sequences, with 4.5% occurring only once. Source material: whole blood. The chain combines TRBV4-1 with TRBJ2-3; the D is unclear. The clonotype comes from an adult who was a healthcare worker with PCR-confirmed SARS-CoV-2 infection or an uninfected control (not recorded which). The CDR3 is CASSQAPRYTQYF. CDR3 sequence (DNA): TGCGCCAGCAGCCAAGCTCCGCGATATACGCAGTATTTT.